Presented here are 22 T cell receptor beta chains from one specimen sequenced in a study of beta chain features in type 1 diabetes. The whole isolated RNA underwent reverse transcription, so sequencing captured expressed TCRB transcripts. Profiled with immunoSEQ multiplex PCR; TCRdb holds only in-frame clones, not every one. The repertoire holds 680,000 or so clones, with roughly a sixth as singletons. The sequenced sample was naive CD4+ T cells from blood. The receptors here all came from a man in his late teens or twenties in good health.

V gene TRBV27 combines with J gene TRBJ2-7, with a tentative D call TRBD1 (6 bases). Germline V gene lookup returns CDR1 MNHEY and CDR2 SMNVEV (reference sequence). The CDR3 has 14 amino acids. V was cut by 5 bases and J by 4 bases, with 15 bases left in between. CDR3 bases: TGTGCCAGCAGTAGGGAACGGACAGATTACGAGCAGTACTTC. Amino acids: CASSRERTDYEQYF.

This chain links TRBV5-1 with TRBJ1-1; no clear D. CDR1 SGHRS and CDR2 YFSETQ come from the germline V gene. This CDR3 is 15 amino acids long. V lost 5 bases to trimming and J lost 1 base, with 15 bases between them. CDR3 coding DNA: TGCGCCAGCAGTTTATCCGGCAACCAGAACACTGAAGCTTTCTTT. This codes for CASSLSGNQNTEAFF. Full variable domain (outside the CDR3, taken from reference TRBV5-1 and TRBJ1-1): KAGVTQTPRYLIKTRGQQVTLSCSPISGHRSVSWYQQTPGQGLQFLFEYFSETQRNKGNFPGRFSGRQFSNSRSEMNVSTLELGDSALYLCASSLSGNQNTEAFFGQGTRLTVV.

The V gene is TRBV11-2, the J gene TRBJ2-1; 8 nucleotides align to TRBD1. V shed 4 bases, J shed 6 bases, and the junction held 8 bases outside the gene matches. The germline gives CDR1 SGHAT, CDR2 FQNNGV. The CDR3 is made up of 15 amino acids. The CDR3 loop is CASSYRGQGRNEQFF. The CDR3 region has the DNA TGTGCCAGCAGCTACCGCGGACAGGGTCGCAATGAGCAGTTCTTC.

The chain links TRBV10-3 to TRBJ2-7; TRBD1 aligns across 8 bases. The junction had 3 bases not matched to a gene; V was cut back by 6 bases and J by 2 bases. Germline V gives CDR1 ENHRY, CDR2 SYGVKD. The CDR3 covers 13 residues. CDR3: CAISQDRAYEQYF. The CDR3 DNA reads as TGTGCCATCAGCCAGGACAGGGCCTACGAGCAGTACTTC.

The chain couples TRBV5-1 to TRBJ2-5; TRBD1 might be the D (6 bases). This CDR3 contains 15 residues. Trimming removed 4 bases at V and 4 bases at J, with 17 bases between. Germline lookup yields CDR1 SGHRS and CDR2 YFSETQ. CDR3 nucleotide sequence: TGCGCCAGCAGCATGGGACACACGAAAGGAGAGACCCAGTACTTC. Translating gives CASSMGHTKGETQYF.

J is TRBJ1-2 and V is TRBV18, with D perhaps matching TRBD1 (6 bases). The CDR3 spans 12 residues. Trimming stripped 3 bases from V and 6 bases from J, with 8 bases between. Per germline, CDR1 KGHSH and CDR2 LQKENI. The CDR3 reads CASSPRGDGYTF. For the CDR3, the DNA is TGTGCCAGCTCACCGAGGGGGGATGGCTACACCTTC. The entire variable domain, with the rest obtained from reference TRBV18 and TRBJ1-2, is as follows: NAGVMQNPRHLVRRRGQEARLRCSPMKGHSHVYWYRQLPEEGLKFMVYLQKENIIDESGMPKERFSAEFPKEGPSILRIQQVVRGDSAAYFCASSPRGDGYTFGSGTRLTVV.

This clone was counted between two and nine times. The chain joins TRBV28 to TRBJ2-5, with TRBD1 matching over 7 bases. There are 15 residues in the CDR3. The V gene end was trimmed by 0 bases and the J gene end by 2 bases; junction bases not matched to a gene: 3. Germline assignment: CDR1 MDHEN and CDR2 SYDVKM. The CDR3 coding sequence is TGTGCCAGCAGTTTATGGGGGACAGAACAAGAGACCCAGTACTTC. It encodes CASSLWGTEQETQYF.

In its sample, this clone was seen a few times. The chain carries TRBV6-6 and TRBJ1-6; TRBD1 is a possible D gene (5 bases). This CDR3 region has 16 residues. Trimming stripped 4 bases from V and 0 bases from J, with 10 bases between. Germline V CDR1 and CDR2: MNHNY, SVGAGI (reference sequence). CDR3 coding DNA: TGTGCCAGCAGTTTCCCCGGGGGCTCCTATAATTCACCCCTCCACTTT. This sequence encodes CASSFPGGSYNSPLHF.

The chain has TRBV2 and TRBJ1-5; D call uncertain. The V gene lost 7 bases and the J gene lost 0 bases, with 4 bases spanning the gap. The CDR3 loop spans 12 amino acids. Germline CDR1 SNHLY, CDR2 FYNNEI. This CDR3 is CASKDSNQPQHF. In DNA form, the CDR3 reads TGTGCCAGCAAGGATAGCAATCAGCCCCAGCATTTT. Based on the CDR3 plus reference TRBV2 and TRBJ1-5, the full variable domain is EPEVTQTPSHQVTQMGQEVILRCVPISNHLYFYWYRQILGQKVEFLVSFYNNEISEKSEIFDDQFSVERPDGSNFTLKIRSTKLEDSAMYFCASKDSNQPQHFGDGTRLSIL.

This clone has just a few counts. The V and J genes are TRBV5-1 and TRBJ2-3; TRBD1 matches 9 bases. With 4 bases clipped from V and 0 bases from J, the junction kept 6 bases outside the gene matches. The CDR3 extends over 16 amino acids. Looked up from germline, CDR1 is SGHRS and CDR2 is YFSETQ. The chain's CDR3 is CASSPVGTGSTDTQYF. The CDR3 coding sequence is TGCGCCAGCAGCCCCGTCGGGACAGGGAGCACAGATACGCAGTATTTT. Using reference TRBV5-1 and TRBJ2-3 for the parts outside the CDR3, the full variable domain is KAGVTQTPRYLIKTRGQQVTLSCSPISGHRSVSWYQQTPGQGLQFLFEYFSETQRNKGNFPGRFSGRQFSNSRSEMNVSTLELGDSALYLCASSPVGTGSTDTQYFGPGTRLTVL.

The chain carries TRBV4-1 and TRBJ1-2; 10 bases map to TRBD1. The CDR3 totals 16 residues. The J segment lost 4 bases and the V segment lost 3 bases, leaving 8 bases of the junction unmatched. Germline CDR1 reads MGHRA; CDR2 reads YSYEKL. The CDR3, as DNA: TGCGCCAGCAGCCACGCCCGGGACAGGGGCGGCTATGGCTACACCTTC. Translated: CASSHARDRGGYGYTF.

V usage is TRBV28 and J usage is TRBJ2-7; 7 bases line up with TRBD1. V was pared by 2 bases and J by 3 bases, with 7 bases of the junction left unmatched. Germline V CDR1 and CDR2: MDHEN, SYDVKM. CDR3 size: 15 residues. CDR3 sequence reads: CASSLVKGQSYEQYF. In nucleotides, the CDR3 is TGTGCCAGCAGTTTAGTAAAGGGACAGAGCTACGAGCAGTACTTC.

A few counts support this clone. The chain's CDR3 is CASSDKVRSYEQYF. The CDR3 nucleotides read TGTGCCAGCAGTGATAAAGTCCGTTCCTACGAGCAGTACTTC. This rearrangement joins TRBV2 to TRBJ2-7, with unresolved D. The CDR3 runs 14 residues. Germline V gene data show CDR1 as SNHLY and CDR2 as FYNNEI. Trimming stripped 3 bases from V and 1 base from J, with 10 bases between.

Only a few counts were recorded for this clone. The chain is built from TRBV5-4 and TRBJ2-3, with TRBD2 identical over 7 bases. The germline CDR1 and CDR2 sequences are SGHNT and YYREEE (reference sequence). The CDR3 runs 17 residues. V lost 0 bases, J lost 1 base, and 8 bases stayed unmatched. CDR3 sequence (DNA): TGTGCCAGCAGCTTGGCCCCTTATGGGGGGGGCACAGATACGCAGTATTTT. Its protein product is CASSLAPYGGGTDTQYF. Full variable domain (remainder filled in from reference TRBV5-4 and TRBJ2-3): ETGVTQSPTHLIKTRGQQVTLRCSSQSGHNTVSWYQQALGQGPQFIFQYYREEENGRGNFPPRFSGLQFPNYSSELNVNALELDDSALYLCASSLAPYGGGTDTQYFGPGTRLTVL.

The chain recombines TRBV9 with TRBJ2-2; the match to TRBD2 covers 9 bases. The germline V gene encodes CDR1 SGDLS and CDR2 YYNGEE. The CDR3 extends over 16 amino acids. J was trimmed by 2 bases and V by 1 base; bases with no gene match: 3. In DNA form, the CDR3 reads TGTGCCAGCAGCGTACATAGCGGGAGAAACACCGGGGAGCTGTTTTTT. Protein product: CASSVHSGRNTGELFF. The full variable domain, completed using reference TRBV9 and TRBJ2-2, is DSGVTQTPKHLITATGQRVTLRCSPRSGDLSVYWYQQSLDQGLQFLIQYYNGEERAKGNILERFSAQQFPDLHSELNLSSLELGDSALYFCASSVHSGRNTGELFFGEGSRLTVL.

The table lists this clone with a few counts. The V gene is TRBV7-9, the J gene TRBJ2-7; perhaps TRBD1 as D (6 bases). CDR3 length: 14 amino acids. CDR1 and CDR2 from the germline V gene are SEHNR and FQNEAQ (reference sequence). Between the trimmed V and J ends, which lost 5 bases and 2 bases, there was a span of 13 bases. CDR3 DNA sequence: TGTGCCAGCAGCACCGAAGGACAGACCTACGAGCAGTACTTC. This codes for CASSTEGQTYEQYF. Drawing the rest from reference TRBV7-9 and TRBJ2-7, the complete variable domain is DTGVSQNPRHKITKRGQNVTFRCDPISEHNRLYWYRQTLGQGPEFLTYFQNEAQLEKSRLLSDRFSAERPKGSFSTLEIQRTEQGDSAMYLCASSTEGQTYEQYFGPGTRLTVT.

This chain uses TRBV7-2 with TRBJ2-1, with 8 positions matching TRBD2. Germline V lookup: CDR1 SGHTA, CDR2 FQGNSA. The CDR3 loop spans 17 amino acids. V gave up 1 base and J gave up 7 bases; unmatched junction bases: 12. In DNA, the CDR3 is TGTGCCAGCAGCTTAGTGGCCGGGGGGGCCCTTCGGAATGAGCAGTTCTTC. Protein: CASSLVAGGALRNEQFF. Combining the CDR3 with reference TRBV7-2 and TRBJ2-1 gives the whole variable domain GAGVSQSPSNKVTEKGKDVELRCDPISGHTALYWYRQSLGQGLEFLIYFQGNSAPDKSGLPSDRFSAERTGGSVSTLTIQRTQQEDSAVYLCASSLVAGGALRNEQFFGPGTRLTVL.

This clone showed up just a few times. This sequence joins TRBV18 and TRBJ2-1, with 10 bases fitting TRBD2. V was pared by 3 bases and J by 11 bases, with 10 bases of the junction left unmatched. Germline CDR1 KGHSH, CDR2 LQKENI. The CDR3 covers 15 residues. The CDR3: CASSPIAGGLQKQFF. The DNA of the CDR3 is TGTGCCAGCTCACCCATAGCGGGAGGCCTCCAAAAGCAGTTCTTC.

This clone has more than one count but fewer than ten. The CDR3 region is CASSLDSYTDTQYF. The DNA for the CDR3 is TGCGCCAGCAGCTTGGACAGTTACACAGATACGCAGTATTTT. The rearrangement joins TRBV5-1 to TRBJ2-3; no clear D gene. This CDR3 has 14 residues. Trimming removed 0 bases from V and 2 bases from J, with 7 bases in between. From germline, CDR1 is SGHRS and CDR2 YFSETQ. The full variable domain, its missing parts supplied by reference TRBV5-1 and TRBJ2-3, is KAGVTQTPRYLIKTRGQQVTLSCSPISGHRSVSWYQQTPGQGLQFLFEYFSETQRNKGNFPGRFSGRQFSNSRSEMNVSTLELGDSALYLCASSLDSYTDTQYFGPGTRLTVL.

The chain couples TRBV29-1 to TRBJ2-2, with D hard to call. The V end was cut by 1 base, the J end by 4 bases, with 10 bases between. Germline V CDR1 and CDR2: SQVTM, ANQGSEA. CDR3 length: 14 amino acids. The CDR3 bases are TGCAGCGTTGAAGGGGGAACGTTCACCGGGGAGCTGTTTTTT. Its translation is CSVEGGTFTGELFF.

Regarding this clone: The conserved phenylalanine or tryptophan normally closing the CDR3 is absent here, so this likely arose from a read error. The DNA is omitted, as the CDR3 cannot be located on it reliably, and the CDR3 follows TCRdb's listing. This chain uses TRBV28 with TRBJ1-2. Germline CDR1 MDHEN, CDR2 SYDVKM. A total of 12 residues make up the CDR3, ends included. This CDR3 is CASRLQTGTPAL.

This clone has just a few counts. V usage is TRBV29-1 and J usage is TRBJ2-5, with 10 bases identical to TRBD1. Germline V gene lookup returns CDR1 SQVTM and CDR2 ANQGSEA. The CDR3 contains 14 residues. Trimming took 8 bases from V and 5 from J; bases not matched to a gene: 11. The CDR3 DNA sequence: TGCAGCACCATTCCGGGACAGGGGCTGGAGACCCAGTACTTC. Its translation is CSTIPGQGLETQYF.